The entry that follows covers one T cell receptor (beta chain) sequence. Its specificity is not known. This record comes from a study of T-cell reconstitution after alpha-beta-depleted transplantation in children. The CDR3 is 13 residues long. The V end lost 6 bases, the J end lost 9 bases, and 15 bases lay between the germline ends. Looked up from germline, CDR1 is SQVTM and CDR2 is ANQGSEA. The authors prepared the TCRbeta library with unique molecular identifiers. TCRdb processed the PCR reads anew with MiXCR; each CDR3 protein has one entry. The sample shows about 250,000 distinct CDR3 sequences, 20% to 30% of them seen only once. General study findings and limits: T-cell counts and diversity were attributed mostly to newly produced T cells one year after transplant.

The sample was PBMCs, mostly from graft donor cells, taken 360 days after TCRalphabeta/CD19-depleted stem cell transplant. This sequence was found in a female patient aged 2 to 10 who had a stem cell transplant for congenital amegakaryocytic thrombocytopenia, so the T cells may come from the graft donor. This chain connects TRBV29-1 to TRBJ1-6; D remains ambiguous. CDR3 amino acids: CSVNAIPISPLHF. The CDR3 nucleotides read TGCAGCGTAAACGCGATTCCGATTTCACCCCTCCACTTT. The variable domain in full, with the rest retrieved from reference TRBV29-1 and TRBJ1-6, is SAVISQKPSRDICQRGTSLTIQCQVDSQVTMMFWYRQQPGQSLTLIATANQGSEATYESGFVIDKFPISRPNLTFSTLTVSNMSPEDSSIYLCSVNAIPISPLHFGNGTRLTVT.